This record covers a single T cell receptor beta chain. The data belong to a study of blood T cell repertoires in COVID-19. TCRdb's copy holds only in-frame clones and misses some; the assay was immunoSEQ multiplex PCR. The table lists some 250,000 clones, 80% to 85% of them singletons. Losses at the gene ends were 2 bases for V and 4 bases for J; bases not matched to a gene: 1. The length of the CDR3 is 16 residues. The germline gives CDR1 LGHNA, CDR2 YSLEER. The clonotype comes from a man in his fifties with active or convalescent COVID-19. Sequencing was done on a sample of peripheral blood. This chain uses TRBV4-3 with TRBJ2-2; TRBD2 matches at 13 bases. Written as DNA, the CDR3 is TGCGCCAGCAGCCAAACTAGCGGGGGGGCCACCGGGGAGCTGTTTTTT. It translates to CASSQTSGGATGELFF.